This T cell receptor (beta chain) emerged from a study of blood T cells in healthy people across ages. This clonotype was seen only a few times. Next came a second PCR, run for about 6 to 12 cycles, which used a sample-barcoded 5' primer along with a J-beta primer mix. Tagging of each cDNA molecule was performed by a template-switch adaptor with 12 random nucleotides. TCRdb re-called the 5' RACE reads with MiXCR, one entry per CDR3 protein. The data contain 550,000 to 800,000 distinct CDR3 sequences, about 30% of them singletons. Germline CDR1 reads SGHRS; CDR2 reads YFSETQ. The J segment lost 0 bases and the V segment lost 0 bases, leaving 5 bases of the junction unmatched. The CDR3 runs 17 residues. Healthy Caucasians from Russia aged roughly 6 to 95 served as donors.

This TCR was sampled from a woman of 80 years or more in good health. The sample comprised blood. This chain uses TRBV5-1 with TRBJ2-2; TRBD1 aligns across 7 bases. The CDR3 loop is CASSLAQGQTNTGELFF. In DNA form, the CDR3 reads TGCGCCAGCAGCTTGGCTCAGGGACAGACGAACACCGGGGAGCTGTTTTTT.